These T cell receptor beta chains were read from a single sample in a study of T cell responses to AZD1222 COVID-19 vaccine. Generated by immunoSEQ multiplex PCR, the TCRdb table keeps only in-frame clones and is missing some. The sample comprises 95,000 to 150,000 clones, about 90% of which are singletons, and around 8.2% rests with the top ten. Source: peripheral blood, taken 28 days after the second AZD1222 dose. The receptors come from an adult who received the AZD1222 COVID-19 vaccine. Each CDR3 is given with its conserved first and last residue. The order of the fields is D gene, V gene, CDR3 length, J gene, clone size, CDR3 protein, CDR3 DNA. A D gene is named only where the DNA matches it firmly. Size values are once, few and many counts, or a class for expanded clones, and some rows have none.

d_gene: -
v_gene: TRBV25-1
len: 16
j_gene: TRBJ2-5
abundance: -
CDR3aa: CASSENGGAGQETQYF
CDR3nt: TGTGCCAGCAGTGAAAATGGGGGAGCGGGTCAAGAGACCCAGTACTTC

d_gene: -
v_gene: TRBV5-1
len: 15
j_gene: TRBJ1-2
abundance: -
CDR3aa: CASSLQLQGANGYTF
CDR3nt: TGCGCCAGCAGCTTGCAACTACAGGGCGCAAATGGCTACACCTTC

d_gene: -
v_gene: TRBV2
len: 16
j_gene: TRBJ1-3
abundance: -
CDR3aa: CASNDPGGSSGNTIYF
CDR3nt: TGTGCCAGCAATGATCCCGGAGGCAGCTCTGGAAACACCATATATTTT

d_gene: -
v_gene: TRBV6-2/TRBV6-3
len: 15
j_gene: TRBJ1-3
abundance: -
CDR3aa: CASSYGGNSGNTIYF
CDR3nt: TGTGCCAGCAGTTATGGAGGAAACTCTGGAAACACCATATATTTT

d_gene: -
v_gene: TRBV3-1/TRBV3-2
len: 15
j_gene: TRBJ1-1
abundance: once
CDR3aa: CASSPPWGGLAEAFF
CDR3nt: TGTGCCAGCAGCCCGCCCTGGGGGGGACTGGCTGAAGCTTTCTTT

d_gene: -
v_gene: TRBV5-4
len: 15
j_gene: TRBJ1-2
abundance: -
CDR3aa: CASSSQGTANYGYTF
CDR3nt: TGTGCCAGCAGCTCGCAGGGGACTGCAAACTATGGCTACACCTTC

d_gene: TRBD2
v_gene: TRBV6-1
len: 16
j_gene: TRBJ2-1
abundance: -
CDR3aa: CASSERVAGYYNEQFF
CDR3nt: TGTGCCAGCAGTGAAAGGGTAGCGGGGTACTACAATGAGCAGTTCTTC

d_gene: -
v_gene: TRBV7-9
len: 14
j_gene: TRBJ2-1
abundance: -
CDR3aa: CASSLVFGYNEQFF
CDR3nt: TGTGCCAGCAGCTTAGTATTCGGGTACAATGAGCAGTTCTTC

d_gene: -
v_gene: TRBV5-1
len: 11
j_gene: TRBJ2-7
abundance: -
CDR3aa: CASSSAYEQYF
CDR3nt: TGCGCCAGCAGCTCCGCCTACGAGCAGTACTTC

d_gene: -
v_gene: TRBV28
len: 15
j_gene: TRBJ2-5
abundance: -
CDR3aa: CASSLVTGSQETQYF
CDR3nt: TGTGCCAGCAGTTTGGTGACGGGATCTCAAGAGACCCAGTACTTC

d_gene: TRBD2
v_gene: TRBV6-6
len: 15
j_gene: TRBJ2-3
abundance: -
CDR3aa: CASKTSGSGADTQYF
CDR3nt: TGTGCCAGCAAGACTAGCGGGAGTGGTGCAGATACGCAGTATTTT

d_gene: TRBD1
v_gene: TRBV11-2
len: 14
j_gene: TRBJ2-7
abundance: -
CDR3aa: CASSLGTGTHEQYF
CDR3nt: TGTGCCAGCAGCTTAGGGACAGGGACCCACGAGCAGTACTTC

d_gene: -
v_gene: TRBV29-1
len: 12
j_gene: TRBJ2-1
abundance: -
CDR3aa: CSVEGNYNEQFF
CDR3nt: TGCAGCGTTGAGGGGAATTACAATGAGCAGTTCTTC

d_gene: -
v_gene: TRBV3-1/TRBV3-2
len: 16
j_gene: TRBJ2-7
abundance: -
CDR3aa: CASSQLVRGSDYEQYF
CDR3nt: TGTGCCAGCAGCCAACTAGTTCGGGGTTCCGACTACGAGCAGTACTTC

d_gene: TRBD1
v_gene: TRBV18
len: 14
j_gene: TRBJ1-1
abundance: -
CDR3aa: CASSPTGKDTEAFF
CDR3nt: TGTGCCAGCTCACCGACAGGGAAGGACACTGAAGCTTTCTTT

d_gene: -
v_gene: TRBV12-3/TRBV12-4
len: 13
j_gene: TRBJ2-5
abundance: -
CDR3aa: CASSLDRGETQYF
CDR3nt: TGTGCCAGCAGTTTAGATCGGGGGGAGACCCAGTACTTC

d_gene: TRBD1
v_gene: TRBV5-4
len: 18
j_gene: TRBJ1-4
abundance: -
CDR3aa: CASSLEGTGGETNEKLFF
CDR3nt: TGTGCCAGCAGCTTGGAAGGGACAGGGGGGGAGACTAATGAAAAACTGTTTTTT

d_gene: -
v_gene: TRBV7-8
len: 19
j_gene: TRBJ1-3
abundance: -
CDR3aa: CASSLDTRVLAGSGNTIYF
CDR3nt: TGTGCCAGCAGCTTAGATACGCGTGTATTGGCAGGCTCTGGAAACACCATATATTTT

d_gene: -
v_gene: TRBV28
len: 16
j_gene: TRBJ1-1
abundance: -
CDR3aa: CASSLGGPHVVAEAFF
CDR3nt: TGTGCCAGCAGTTTAGGAGGACCCCACGTTGTCGCTGAAGCTTTCTTT

d_gene: -
v_gene: TRBV3-1/TRBV3-2
len: 13
j_gene: TRBJ2-4
abundance: -
CDR3aa: CASSQSSNDIQYF
CDR3nt: TGTGCCAGCAGCCAAAGCTCTAACGACATTCAGTACTTC

d_gene: TRBD1
v_gene: TRBV7-9
len: 14
j_gene: TRBJ2-7
abundance: -
CDR3aa: CASSARDRGREQYF
CDR3nt: TGTGCCAGCAGCGCCCGGGACAGGGGGCGGGAGCAGTACTTC

d_gene: -
v_gene: TRBV19
len: 14
j_gene: TRBJ1-5
abundance: -
CDR3aa: CASSRQGTNQPQHF
CDR3nt: TGTGCCAGTAGCCGTCAGGGGACCAATCAGCCCCAGCATTTT

d_gene: -
v_gene: TRBV10-3
len: 15
j_gene: TRBJ1-2
abundance: -
CDR3aa: CAISEEMVPSYGYTF
CDR3nt: TGTGCCATCAGTGAAGAAATGGTTCCATCGTATGGCTACACCTTC

d_gene: -
v_gene: TRBV6-5
len: 13
j_gene: TRBJ2-2
abundance: once
CDR3aa: CASRESNTGELFF
CDR3nt: TGTGCCAGCCGGGAATCGAACACCGGGGAGCTGTTTTTT

d_gene: -
v_gene: TRBV7-9
len: 12
j_gene: TRBJ1-5
abundance: -
CDR3aa: CASSLGNQPQHF
CDR3nt: TGTGCCAGCAGCTTGGGTAATCAGCCCCAGCATTTT

d_gene: -
v_gene: TRBV18
len: 19
j_gene: TRBJ1-3
abundance: -
CDR3aa: CASSPRFYQGRFSGNTIYF
CDR3nt: TGTGCCAGCTCACCAAGATTTTATCAGGGAAGGTTCTCTGGAAACACCATATATTTT

d_gene: TRBD1
v_gene: TRBV27
len: 16
j_gene: TRBJ2-1
abundance: once
CDR3aa: CASSLIPGQGKDEQFF
CDR3nt: TGTGCCAGCAGTCTAATACCGGGACAGGGTAAGGATGAGCAGTTCTTC

d_gene: -
v_gene: TRBV24-1
len: 15
j_gene: TRBJ1-2
abundance: -
CDR3aa: CATSFPTQGNYGYTF
CDR3nt: TGTGCCACCAGTTTCCCAACTCAGGGGAACTATGGCTACACCTTC